This TCR beta chain was identified during a study of long-term antiretroviral therapy in people with HIV. As concerns this clone: Its antigen is unidentified.

Study-wide findings and caveats: Versus controls, repertoires in people with HIV had narrower CDR3 length ranges. Transplant-donor-level diversity was not reached after ART, though diversity increased.

The CDR3 consists of 13 residues. V lost 7 bases and J lost 4, with 13 bases in between. The germline V gene has CDR1 MNHEY and CDR2 SMNVEV (reference sequence). Survey level was the resolution at which the v3.0 immunoSEQ assay ran. Clones were read by immunoSEQ multiplex PCR, and TCRdb kept only the in-frame ones, dropping some. The sample has approximately 28,000 clones, roughly 84% seen once. Sequenced here: unsorted PBMCs, sampled roughly 4.8 years after starting antiretroviral therapy. The TCR comes from a man aged 40-55 years with HIV. The chain has TRBV27 and TRBJ1-1; D uncertain. The CDR3 loop reads CASTLNLGTEAFF. The CDR3 DNA reads as TGTGCCAGCACCCTGAACCTGGGCACTGAAGCTTTCTTT.